Included here is one T cell receptor (beta chain) sequence, with context. The record originates from a study of T cell responses to AZD1222 COVID-19 vaccine. This CDR3 is built from 12 residues. Germline V gene data show CDR1 as SQVTM and CDR2 as ANQGSEA. V was pared by 7 bases and J by 1 base, with 10 bases between. Only in-frame clones appear in the TCRdb table, and some are missing; sequencing was by immunoSEQ multiplex PCR. Of 100,000 to 150,000 clones in the sample, around nine tenths were seen once. This chain connects TRBV29-1 to TRBJ1-1, with a weak D call TRBD1 (5 bases). Material: peripheral blood, obtained on day 0 of AZD1222 vaccination. The clonotype was recovered from an adult in good health. The CDR3 coding sequence is TGCAGCGACCGGGGGACGAACACTGAAGCTTTCTTT. Translated: CSDRGTNTEAFF.